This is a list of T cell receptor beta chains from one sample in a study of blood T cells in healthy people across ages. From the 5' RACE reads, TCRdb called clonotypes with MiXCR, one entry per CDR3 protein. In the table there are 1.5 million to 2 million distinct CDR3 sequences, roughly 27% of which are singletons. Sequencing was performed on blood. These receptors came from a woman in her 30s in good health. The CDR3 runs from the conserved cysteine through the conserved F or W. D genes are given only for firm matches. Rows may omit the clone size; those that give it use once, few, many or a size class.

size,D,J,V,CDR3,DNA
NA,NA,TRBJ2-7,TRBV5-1,CASSLVGGNVEQYF,TGCGCCAGCAGCTTGGTCGGGGGTAACGTCGAGCAGTACTTC
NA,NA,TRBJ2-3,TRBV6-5,CASSPSRDGSTDTQYF,TGTGCCAGCAGCCCCTCCCGGGACGGGAGCACAGATACGCAGTATTTT
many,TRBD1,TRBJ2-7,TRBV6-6,CASSSLSRDRGHEQYF,TGTGCCAGCAGTAGTCTCTCCCGGGACAGGGGGCACGAGCAGTACTTC
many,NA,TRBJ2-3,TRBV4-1,CASSQVLATDTQYF,TGCGCCAGCAGCCAAGTGTTAGCCACAGATACGCAGTATTTT
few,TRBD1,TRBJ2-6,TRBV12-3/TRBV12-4,CASRKTRDRAGANVLTF,TGTGCCAGCAGGAAAACCCGGGACAGGGCCGGGGCCAACGTCCTGACTTTC
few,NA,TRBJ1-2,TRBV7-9,CASSSPGQVNYGYTF,TGTGCCAGCAGCTCCCCGGGACAAGTTAACTATGGCTACACCTTC
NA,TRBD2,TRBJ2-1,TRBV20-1,CSAIVLAGEGDEQFF,TGCAGTGCTATAGTACTAGCGGGAGAAGGTGATGAGCAGTTCTTC
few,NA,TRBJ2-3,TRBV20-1,CSAEDPAADTQYF,TGCAGTGCGGAGGACCCGGCGGCAGATACGCAGTATTTT
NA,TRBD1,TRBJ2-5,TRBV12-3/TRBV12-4,CASSLKQGAREKTQYF,TGTGCCAGCAGCCTGAAGCAGGGGGCTCGTGAGAAGACCCAGTACTTC
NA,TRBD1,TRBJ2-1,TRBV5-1,CASSLAGQTRNEQFF,TGCGCCAGCAGCTTGGCGGGACAGACACGCAATGAGCAGTTCTTC
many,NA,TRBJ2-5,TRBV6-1,CASSEDRTETQYF,TGTGCCAGCAGTGAAGATAGGACGGAGACCCAGTACTTC
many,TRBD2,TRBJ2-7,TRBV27,CASSLAGDHYEQYF,TGTGCCAGCAGTTTAGCGGGGGATCACTACGAGCAGTACTTC
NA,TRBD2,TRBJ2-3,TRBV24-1,CATGAGGSGDTQYF,TGTGCCACCGGAGCGGGGGGTTCAGGAGATACGCAGTATTTT
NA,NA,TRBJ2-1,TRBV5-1,CASRVSPDNEQFF,TGCGCCAGCAGGGTTTCACCGGACAATGAGCAGTTCTTC
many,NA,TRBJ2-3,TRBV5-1,CASSPGTSISTDTQYF,TGTGCCAGCAGCCCGGGGACTTCCATTTCCACAGATACGCAGTATTTT
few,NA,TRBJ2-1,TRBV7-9,CASSHRQSDYNEQFF,TGTGCCAGCAGCCATAGACAGTCAGACTACAATGAGCAGTTCTTC
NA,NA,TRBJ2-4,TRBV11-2,CASSLKRDQSKNIQYF,TGTGCCAGCAGCTTAAAAAGAGACCAATCCAAAAACATTCAGTACTTC
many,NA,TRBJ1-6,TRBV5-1,CASSLDRIDSPLHF,TGCGCCAGCAGCTTGGACAGGATCGATTCACCCCTCCACTTT
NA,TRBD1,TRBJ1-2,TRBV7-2,CASSLGTGEGYTF,TGTGCCAGCAGCCTCGGGACAGGGGAAGGCTACACCTTC
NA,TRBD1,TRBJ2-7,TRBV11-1,CASSPTWTGNSYEQYF,TGTGCCAGCAGCCCAACCTGGACAGGGAACTCCTACGAGCAGTACTTC
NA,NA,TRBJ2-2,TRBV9,CASSVTGRTGELFF,TGTGCCAGCAGCGTCACAGGGAGGACCGGGGAGCTGTTTTTT
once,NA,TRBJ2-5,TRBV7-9,CACSLGLGVPLQETQYF,TGTGCCTGCAGCTTAGGCCTCGGCGTCCCACTCCAAGAGACCCAGTACTTC
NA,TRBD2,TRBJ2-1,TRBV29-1,CSATSGRAGYNEQFF,TGCAGCGCTACTAGCGGGAGGGCCGGTTACAATGAGCAGTTCTTC
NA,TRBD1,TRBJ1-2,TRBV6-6,CTSNLDGTGYYGYTF,TGTACCAGCAATTTAGACGGGACAGGGTACTATGGCTACACCTTC
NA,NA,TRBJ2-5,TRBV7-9,CASSLATSGQTQYF,TGTGCCAGCAGCTTAGCGACGAGCGGGCAGACCCAGTACTTC
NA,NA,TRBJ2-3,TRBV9,CASSVEGGTDTQYF,TGTGCCAGCAGCGTAGAGGGGGGCACAGATACGCAGTATTTT
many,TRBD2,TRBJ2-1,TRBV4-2,CASSQDRASGGREQFF,TGTGCCAGCAGCCAAGATCGGGCTAGCGGGGGAAGGGAGCAGTTCTTC
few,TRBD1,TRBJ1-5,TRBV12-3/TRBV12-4,CASSPFLRGLGGSNQPQHF,TGTGCCAGCAGTCCATTTCTCAGGGGGTTAGGGGGTAGCAATCAGCCCCAGCATTTT
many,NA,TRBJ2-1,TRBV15,CATSRTYQDNEQFF,TGTGCCACCAGCAGGACGTACCAAGACAATGAGCAGTTCTTC
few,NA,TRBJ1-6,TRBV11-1,CASSADGWTNSPLHF,TGTGCCAGCAGCGCGGACGGATGGACGAATTCACCCCTCCACTTT
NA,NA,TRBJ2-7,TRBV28,CASSSPRPAYEQYF,TGTGCCAGCAGTTCCCCTCGCCCAGCCTACGAGCAGTACTTC
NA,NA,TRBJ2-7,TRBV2,CASSEFGGVYYEQYF,TGTGCCAGCAGTGAGTTTGGCGGGGTGTACTACGAGCAGTACTTC
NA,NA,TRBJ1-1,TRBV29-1,CSVDGVDTEAFF,TGCAGCGTTGACGGGGTCGACACTGAAGCTTTCTTT
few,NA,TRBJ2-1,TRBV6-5,CASGIGGSYNEQFF,TGTGCCAGCGGGATAGGGGGGTCCTACAATGAGCAGTTCTTC
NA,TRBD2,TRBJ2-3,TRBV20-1,CSARAPLAGSTDTQYF,TGCAGTGCTAGAGCTCCACTAGCGGGGAGCACAGATACGCAGTATTTT
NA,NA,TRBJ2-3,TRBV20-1,CSARGPGTDTQYF,TGCAGTGCTAGGGGGCCAGGGACAGATACGCAGTATTTT
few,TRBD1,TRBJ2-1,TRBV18,CASSPFGTETHNEQFF,TGTGCCAGCTCGCCGTTTGGGACAGAGACCCACAATGAGCAGTTCTTC
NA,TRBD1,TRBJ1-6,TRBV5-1,CASSTGRDSSYNSPLHF,TGCGCCAGCAGCACTGGCAGGGACAGCTCCTATAATTCACCCCTCCACTTT
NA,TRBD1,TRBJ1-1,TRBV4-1,CASSQEGTGGKAFF,TGCGCCAGCAGCCAAGAAGGGACAGGGGGAAAAGCTTTCTTT
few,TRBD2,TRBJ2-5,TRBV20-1,CSASQLAGAETQYF,TGCAGTGCTAGTCAGCTAGCGGGGGCAGAGACCCAGTACTTC
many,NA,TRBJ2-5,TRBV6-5,CASSYIRGGETQYF,TGTGCCAGCAGTTACATTAGGGGTGGGGAGACCCAGTACTTC